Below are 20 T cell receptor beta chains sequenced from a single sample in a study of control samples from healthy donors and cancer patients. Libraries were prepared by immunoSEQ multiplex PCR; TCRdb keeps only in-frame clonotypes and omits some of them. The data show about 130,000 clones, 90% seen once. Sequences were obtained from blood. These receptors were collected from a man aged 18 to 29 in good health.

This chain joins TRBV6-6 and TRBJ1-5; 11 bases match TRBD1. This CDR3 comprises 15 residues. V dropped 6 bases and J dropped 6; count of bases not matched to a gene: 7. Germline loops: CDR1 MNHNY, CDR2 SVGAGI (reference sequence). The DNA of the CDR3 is TGTGCCAGCAGGTTAGGACAGGGGGCTGGTCAGCCCCAGCATTTT. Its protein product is CASRLGQGAGQPQHF.

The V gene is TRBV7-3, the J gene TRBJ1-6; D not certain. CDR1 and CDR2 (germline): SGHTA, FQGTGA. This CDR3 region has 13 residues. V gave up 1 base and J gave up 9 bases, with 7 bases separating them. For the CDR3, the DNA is TGTGCCAGCAGCTTAATTTCGGGTTCACCCCTCCACTTT. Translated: CASSLISGSPLHF.

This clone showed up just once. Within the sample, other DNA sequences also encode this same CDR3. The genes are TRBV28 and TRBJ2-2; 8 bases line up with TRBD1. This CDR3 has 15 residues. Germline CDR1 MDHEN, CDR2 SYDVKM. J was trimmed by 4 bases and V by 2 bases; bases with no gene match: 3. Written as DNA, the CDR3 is TGTGCCAGCAGTTTAGCAACAGGGGGCACCGGGGAGCTGTTTTTT. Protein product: CASSLATGGTGELFF. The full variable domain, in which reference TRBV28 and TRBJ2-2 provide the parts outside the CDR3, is DVKVTQSSRYLVKRTGEKVFLECVQDMDHENMFWYRQDPGLGLRLIYFSYDVKMKEKGDIPEGYSVSREKKERFSLILESASTNQTSMYLCASSLATGGTGELFFGEGSRLTVL.

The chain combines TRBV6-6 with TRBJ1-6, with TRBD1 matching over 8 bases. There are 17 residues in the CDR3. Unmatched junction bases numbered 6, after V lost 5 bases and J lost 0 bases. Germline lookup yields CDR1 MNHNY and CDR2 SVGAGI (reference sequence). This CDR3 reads CASSPGGPSSYNSPLHF. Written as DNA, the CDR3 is TGTGCCAGCAGTCCAGGGGGCCCGAGCTCCTATAATTCACCCCTCCACTTT.

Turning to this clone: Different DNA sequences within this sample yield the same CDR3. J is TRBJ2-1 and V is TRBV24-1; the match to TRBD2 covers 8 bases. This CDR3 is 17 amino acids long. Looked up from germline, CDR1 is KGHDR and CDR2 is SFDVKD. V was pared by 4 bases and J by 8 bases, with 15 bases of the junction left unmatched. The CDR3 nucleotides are TGTGCCACCAGTGACCCACAAGCGGGAGCCTCTGGGGATGAGCAGTTCTTC. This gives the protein CATSDPQAGASGDEQFF.

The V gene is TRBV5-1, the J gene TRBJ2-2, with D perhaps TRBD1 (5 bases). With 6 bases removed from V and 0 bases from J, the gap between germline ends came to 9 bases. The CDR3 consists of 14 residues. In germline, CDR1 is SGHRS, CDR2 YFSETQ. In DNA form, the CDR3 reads TGCGCCAGCATGGACATAACGAACACCGGGGAGCTGTTTTTT. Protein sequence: CASMDITNTGELFF. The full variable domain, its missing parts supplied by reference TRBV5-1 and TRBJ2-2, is KAGVTQTPRYLIKTRGQQVTLSCSPISGHRSVSWYQQTPGQGLQFLFEYFSETQRNKGNFPGRFSGRQFSNSRSEMNVSTLELGDSALYLCASMDITNTGELFFGEGSRLTVL.

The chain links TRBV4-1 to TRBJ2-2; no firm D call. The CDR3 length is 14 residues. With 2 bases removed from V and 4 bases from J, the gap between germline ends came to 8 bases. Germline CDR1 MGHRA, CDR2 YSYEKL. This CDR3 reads CASSQPTVTGELFF. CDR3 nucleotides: TGCGCCAGCAGCCAACCCACAGTCACCGGGGAGCTGTTTTTT.

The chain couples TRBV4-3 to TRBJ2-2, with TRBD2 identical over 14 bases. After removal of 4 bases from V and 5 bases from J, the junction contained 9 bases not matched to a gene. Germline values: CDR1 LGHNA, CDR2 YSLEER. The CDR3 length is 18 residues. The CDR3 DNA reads TGCGCCAGCAGCCTACTAGGACTAGCGGGAGGTGGGACCGGGGAGCTGTTTTTT. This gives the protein CASSLLGLAGGGTGELFF.

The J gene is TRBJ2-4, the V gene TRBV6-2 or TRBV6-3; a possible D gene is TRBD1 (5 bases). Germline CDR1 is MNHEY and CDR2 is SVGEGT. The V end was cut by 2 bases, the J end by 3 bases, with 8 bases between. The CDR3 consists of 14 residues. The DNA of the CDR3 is TGTGCCAGCAGTTACGCAGGGAACAAAAACATTCAGTACTTC. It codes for CASSYAGNKNIQYF.

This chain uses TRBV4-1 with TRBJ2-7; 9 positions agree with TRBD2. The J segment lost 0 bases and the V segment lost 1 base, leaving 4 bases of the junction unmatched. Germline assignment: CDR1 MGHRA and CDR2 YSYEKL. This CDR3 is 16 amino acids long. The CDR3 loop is CASSQVIAGVSYEQYF. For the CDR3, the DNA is TGCGCCAGCAGCCAAGTTATAGCGGGGGTCTCCTACGAGCAGTACTTC.

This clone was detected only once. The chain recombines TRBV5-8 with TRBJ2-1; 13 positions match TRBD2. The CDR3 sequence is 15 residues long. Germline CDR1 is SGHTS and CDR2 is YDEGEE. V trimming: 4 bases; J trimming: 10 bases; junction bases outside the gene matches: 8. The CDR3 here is CASSPGLAGVREQFF. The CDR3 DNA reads TGTGCCAGCAGCCCCGGACTAGCGGGAGTACGAGAGCAGTTCTTC.

The CDR3 spells CSGGDRNTEAFF. DNA of the CDR3: TGCAGCGGCGGGGACAGGAACACTGAAGCTTTCTTT. The rearrangement joins TRBV29-1 to TRBJ1-1, with 7 bases matching TRBD1. Germline values: CDR1 SQVTM, CDR2 ANQGSEA. V dropped 7 bases and J dropped 1; count of bases not matched to a gene: 3. The CDR3 spans 12 residues. Full variable domain (outside the CDR3, taken from reference TRBV29-1 and TRBJ1-1): SAVISQKPSRDICQRGTSLTIQCQVDSQVTMMFWYRQQPGQSLTLIATANQGSEATYESGFVIDKFPISRPNLTFSTLTVSNMSPEDSSIYLCSGGDRNTEAFFGQGTRLTVV.

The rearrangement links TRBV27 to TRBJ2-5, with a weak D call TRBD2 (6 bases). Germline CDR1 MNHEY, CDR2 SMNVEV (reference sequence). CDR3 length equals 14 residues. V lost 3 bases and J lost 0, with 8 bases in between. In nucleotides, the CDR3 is TGTGCCAGCAGTTTGGAGGGATACCAAGAGACCCAGTACTTC. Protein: CASSLEGYQETQYF.

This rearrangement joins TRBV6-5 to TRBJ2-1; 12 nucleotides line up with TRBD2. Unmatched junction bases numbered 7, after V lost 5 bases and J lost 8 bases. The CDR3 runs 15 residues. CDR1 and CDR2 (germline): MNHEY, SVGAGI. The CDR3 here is CASSTTSGGPDEQFF. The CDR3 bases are TGTGCCAGCAGTACAACTAGCGGGGGGCCGGATGAGCAGTTCTTC.

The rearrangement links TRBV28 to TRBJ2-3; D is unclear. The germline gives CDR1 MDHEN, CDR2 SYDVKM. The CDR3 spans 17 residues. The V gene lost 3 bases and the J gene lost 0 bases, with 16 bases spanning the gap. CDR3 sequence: CASSFPDWETSTDTQYF. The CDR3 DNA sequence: TGTGCCAGCAGTTTCCCAGATTGGGAAACTAGCACAGATACGCAGTATTTT.

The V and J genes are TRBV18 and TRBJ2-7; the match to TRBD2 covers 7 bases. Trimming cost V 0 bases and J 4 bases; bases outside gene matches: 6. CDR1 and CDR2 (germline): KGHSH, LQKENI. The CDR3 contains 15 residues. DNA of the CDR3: TGTGCCAGCTCACCACCTGGCGGGAGTCGGTACGAGCAGTACGTC. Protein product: CASSPPGGSRYEQYV.

In DNA, the CDR3 is TGTGCCAGCAGCTTAAGCGACATCCCCTATGGCTACACCTTC. It encodes CASSLSDIPYGYTF. J is TRBJ1-2 and V is TRBV11-2, with D unclear. With 2 bases removed from V and 4 bases from J, the gap between germline ends came to 11 bases. The CDR3 covers 14 residues. Germline assignment: CDR1 SGHAT and CDR2 FQNNGV.

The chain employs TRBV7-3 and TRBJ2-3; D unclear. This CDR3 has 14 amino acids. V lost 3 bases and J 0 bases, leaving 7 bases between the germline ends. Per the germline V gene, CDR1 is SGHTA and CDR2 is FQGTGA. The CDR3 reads CASSFATSTDTQYF. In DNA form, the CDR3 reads TGTGCCAGCAGCTTTGCGACTAGCACAGATACGCAGTATTTT.

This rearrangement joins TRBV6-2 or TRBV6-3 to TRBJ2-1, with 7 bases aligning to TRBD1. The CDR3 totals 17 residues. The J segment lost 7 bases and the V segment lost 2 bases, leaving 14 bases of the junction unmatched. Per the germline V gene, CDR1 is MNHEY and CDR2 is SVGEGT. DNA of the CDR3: TGTGCCAGCAGTTACCACGCCCCGGACAGGTCGGGGAATGAGCAGTTCTTC. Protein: CASSYHAPDRSGNEQFF.

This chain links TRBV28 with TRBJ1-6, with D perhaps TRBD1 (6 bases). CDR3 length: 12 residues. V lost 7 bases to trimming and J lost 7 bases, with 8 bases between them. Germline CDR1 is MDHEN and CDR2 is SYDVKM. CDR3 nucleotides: TGTGCCAGCACGAGGGGGAATTCACCCCTCCACTTT. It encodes CASTRGNSPLHF. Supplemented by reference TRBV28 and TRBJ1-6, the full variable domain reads DVKVTQSSRYLVKRTGEKVFLECVQDMDHENMFWYRQDPGLGLRLIYFSYDVKMKEKGDIPEGYSVSREKKERFSLILESASTNQTSMYLCASTRGNSPLHFGNGTRLTVT.